This T cell receptor (beta chain) was captured in a study of T-cell reconstitution after alpha-beta-depleted transplantation in children. Study-wide findings and caveats: Several hundred expanded graft clones reportedly were the source of alpha-beta T cells about two months after transplant. Counts and diversity of T cells one year after transplant came mostly from newly produced T cells. Certain patients had high TCRbeta diversity at day 60, and it came from recipient T cells and thymic progenitors that survived.

The TCRbeta library incorporated unique molecular identifiers. TCRdb recomputed calls from the PCR reads with MiXCR, one row per CDR3 protein. The table records 250,000 to 300,000 distinct CDR3 sequences, 6.5% to 9% of them present only once. For this clonotype: Its antigen is as yet unknown.

The CDR3 has 12 residues. V shed 3 bases and J shed 4 bases, with 7 bases lying between them. Germline lookup yields CDR1 SNHLY and CDR2 FYNNEI. The gene calls are TRBV2 and TRBJ2-7; D gene ambiguous. Material: peripheral blood, obtained 360 days after TCRalphabeta/CD19-depleted stem cell transplant. The TCR comes from a female patient aged 2 to 10 who had a stem cell transplant for Fanconi anemia, so the T cells may come from the graft donor. The CDR3 loop is CASSDFSYEQYF. The CDR3 DNA is TGTGCCAGCAGTGACTTCAGTTACGAGCAGTACTTC.